This T cell receptor (beta chain) came from a study of blood T cell repertoires in COVID-19 (dated by TCRdb to 2019 to 2021). Study-wide context: Collaborator samples came from the United States, Italy and Spain and covered acute and convalescent phases of COVID-19. The prospective study material was composed of cDNA or gDNA derived from T cells, B-cell-depleted T cells, or PBMCs. Deeply sampled blood TCRbeta repertoires from subjects exposed to, actively infected with, or recovered from COVID-19 were included in the dataset. The repertoires were released in a freely available public database meant as a resource for research on the immune response to SARS-CoV-2. The samples were drawn from two sources: the first 160 participants of the ongoing ImmuneRACE study, and some 1,300 subjects contributed by 6 global collaborators. Nearly every sample came with metadata listing a de-identified subject ID, COVID-19 status, age in years and sex. HLA class I and class II types, where available, came from metadata supplied by the sample provider rather than from assay-based typing. General conclusions and limits of the study: How much clinical and demographic metadata was included differed by source and by participant, and the metadata was provided uncurated.

Regarding this clone: This clone's antigen is unknown. It has no much larger one-base neighbor in the sample; base qualities were not kept.

The collaborating institutions used their own protocols to collect whole blood in K2EDTA tubes. Collaborator samples were shipped for TCRbeta analysis as frozen whole blood, isolated PBMCs, or DNA extracted from either sample type. The immunoSEQ Assay, a bias-controlled multiplex PCR, was used to amplify TCRbeta CDR3 regions from genomic DNA. The source study handled its data this way. Nucleated cell counts per sample were estimated from amplification of reference gene primers within the assay. To quantify the absolute abundance of each unique TCRbeta CDR3 rearrangement, sequence reads were collapsed and filtered. For each sample, productive Simpson clonality was calculated as the square root of Simpson's diversity index over productive rearrangements. TCRdb's version of the immuneACCESS table is confined to in-frame rearrangements and falls short of the full clone set. An unresolved V gene accounts for under half of the shortfall where checked; the remainder is of unknown origin. The DNA was the basis for D and trimming; V, J and clone size are from that table. For this sample the table gives some 350,000 clones, of which around four fifths were detected only once. The ten largest clones add up to 2.5% to 3.5% of the sample.

The receptor comes from a man between 25 and 39 years old with active or convalescent COVID-19. The sample was peripheral blood.

The nucleotide sequence reads as follows: TGTGCCAGCAGACCGTGGGGGCACTCTGGGGCCAACGTCCTGACTTTC. Its translation is CASRPWGHSGANVLTF. The receptor chain draws on TRBV27 and TRBJ2-6; TRBD1 is possibly the D segment (6 matching bases). CDR1 MNHEY and CDR2 SMNVEV are derived from the germline V gene (reference sequence). Deletion took 6 bases off V and 0 bases off J, with a span of 12 bases between the germline ends. From its cysteine to its phenylalanine, the CDR3 spans 16 amino acids. Of all the DNA, just the CDR3 is kept, 48 bases in frame from base 1.